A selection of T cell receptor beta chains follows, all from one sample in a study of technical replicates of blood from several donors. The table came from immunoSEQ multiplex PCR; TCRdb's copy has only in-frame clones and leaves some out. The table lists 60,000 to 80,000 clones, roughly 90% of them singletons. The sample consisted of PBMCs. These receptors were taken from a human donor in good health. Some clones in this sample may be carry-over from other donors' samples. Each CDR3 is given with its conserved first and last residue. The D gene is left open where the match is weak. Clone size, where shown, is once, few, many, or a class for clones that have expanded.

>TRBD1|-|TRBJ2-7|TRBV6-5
CASRRGQGLYEQYF
TGTGCCAGCAGGAGGGGACAGGGGCTCTACGAGCAGTACTTC
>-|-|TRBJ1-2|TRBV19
CASRTGQGRDYGYTF
TGTGCCAGTAGAACGGGTCAGGGGCGGGACTATGGCTACACCTTC
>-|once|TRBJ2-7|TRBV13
CASSPGDLVYEQYF
TGTGCCAGCAGCCCAGGGGACCTTGTCTACGAGCAGTACTTC
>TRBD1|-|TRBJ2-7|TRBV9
CASSPSEQGSYEQYF
TGTGCCAGCAGCCCTTCGGAACAGGGGAGCTACGAGCAGTACTTC
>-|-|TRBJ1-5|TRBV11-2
CASSLGGRLDQPQHF
TGTGCCAGCAGCCTCGGGGGGCGCTTGGATCAGCCCCAGCATTTT
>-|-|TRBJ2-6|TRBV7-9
CASSLTGFGVLTF
TGTGCCAGCAGCCTCACAGGGTTTGGAGTCCTGACTTTC
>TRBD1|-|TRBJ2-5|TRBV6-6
CASSYSGQGDF
TGTGCCAGCAGTTACTCGGGACAGGGAGACTTC
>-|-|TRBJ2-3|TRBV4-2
CASSPVASSTDTQYF
TGTGCCAGCAGCCCGGTAGCGAGTAGCACAGATACGCAGTATTTT
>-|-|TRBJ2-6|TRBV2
CASSRERRISGANVLTF
TGTGCCAGCAGCAGGGAACGACGGATCTCTGGGGCCAACGTCCTGACTTTC
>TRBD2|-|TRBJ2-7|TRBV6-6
CASKDISGGPAGEQYF
TGTGCCAGCAAAGACATTAGCGGGGGCCCCGCCGGGGAGCAGTACTTC
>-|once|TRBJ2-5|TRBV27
CASSSRGLETQYF
TGTGCCAGCAGTTCCCGAGGGCTGGAGACCCAGTACTTC
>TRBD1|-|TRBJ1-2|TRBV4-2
CASSPRDRGDYGYTF
TGTGCCAGCAGCCCCCGGGACAGGGGCGACTATGGCTACACCTTC
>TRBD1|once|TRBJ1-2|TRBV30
CAWGGQGNYGYTF
TGTGCCTGGGGAGGACAGGGTAACTATGGCTACACCTTC
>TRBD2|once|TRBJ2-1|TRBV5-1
CASSRHPDSSSGRYNEQFF
TGCGCCAGCAGCCGACATCCTGACTCCTCTAGCGGGAGGTACAATGAGCAGTTCTTC
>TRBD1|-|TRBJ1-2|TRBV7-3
CASSPRGKNYGYTF
TGTGCCAGCAGCCCCAGGGGGAAAAACTATGGCTACACCTTC
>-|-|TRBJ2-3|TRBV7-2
CASGGGGTDTQYF
TGTGCCAGCGGCGGGGGCGGGACAGATACGCAGTATTTT
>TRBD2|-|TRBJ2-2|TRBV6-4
CATLLGLAGGGCTGELFF
TGTGCCACCTTATTGGGACTAGCGGGAGGGGGTTGCACCGGGGAGCTGTTTTTT
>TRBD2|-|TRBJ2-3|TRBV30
CAQGLAGTDTQYF
TGTGCTCAGGGACTAGCAGGCACAGATACGCAGTATTTT
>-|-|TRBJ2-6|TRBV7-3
CASSSPGANVLTF
TGTGCCAGCAGCTCCCCGGGGGCCAACGTCCTGACTTTC
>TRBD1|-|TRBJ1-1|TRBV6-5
CASSYDRGATEAFF
TGTGCCAGCAGTTACGACAGGGGCGCCACTGAAGCTTTCTTT
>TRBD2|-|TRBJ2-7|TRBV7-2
CASSFSGGYYEQYF
TGTGCCAGCAGCTTTAGCGGGGGGTACTACGAGCAGTACTTC
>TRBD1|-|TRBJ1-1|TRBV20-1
CSASRGQAFF
TGCAGTGCTAGCAGGGGGCAAGCTTTCTTT
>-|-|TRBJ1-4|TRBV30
CAWSGNRQARREKLFF
TGTGCCTGGAGTGGGAATCGACAGGCGAGGCGTGAAAAACTGTTTTTT
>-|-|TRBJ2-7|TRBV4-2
CASSQGDSYEQYF
TGTGCCAGCAGCCAAGGTGACAGCTACGAGCAGTACTTC
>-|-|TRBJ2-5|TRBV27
CASSLIGGAGTQYF
TGTGCCAGCAGTTTAATTGGGGGGGCTGGGACCCAGTACTTC
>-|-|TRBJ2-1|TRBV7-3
CASSLQGSSYNEQFF
TGTGCCAGCAGCTTACAGGGGAGCTCCTACAATGAGCAGTTCTTC
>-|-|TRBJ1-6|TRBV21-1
CASSLRTGGNNSPLHF
TGTGCCAGCAGCCTTCGGACAGGGGGCAATAATTCACCCCTCCACTTT
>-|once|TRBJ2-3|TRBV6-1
CASSEVVPAGASTDTQYF
TGTGCCAGCAGTGAAGTAGTGCCGGCGGGGGCTAGCACAGATACGCAGTATTTT
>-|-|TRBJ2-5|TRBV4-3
CASSRFSRKETQYF
TGCGCCAGCAGCCGCTTCTCTAGAAAGGAGACCCAGTACTTC
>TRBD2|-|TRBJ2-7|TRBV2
CASRTSGSYEQYF
TGTGCCAGTAGGACTAGCGGGAGTTACGAGCAGTACTTC
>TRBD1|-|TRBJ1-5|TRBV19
CASSIYRTGNQPQHF
TGTGCCAGTAGTATATACCGGACAGGGAATCAGCCCCAGCATTTT
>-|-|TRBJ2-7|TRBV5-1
CASSLAGTPYEQYF
TGCGCCAGCAGCTTGGCCGGGACACCATACGAGCAGTACTTC
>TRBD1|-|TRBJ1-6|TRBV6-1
CASTGRDRSSSPLHF
TGTGCCAGCACTGGACGGGACAGGAGTTCTTCACCCCTCCACTTT
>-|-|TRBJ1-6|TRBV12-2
CASREERRPSSYNSPLHF
TGTGCAAGTCGCGAGGAAAGGAGGCCGAGCTCCTATAATTCACCCCTCCACTTT
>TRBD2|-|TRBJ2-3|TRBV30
CAWFRAGEVTDTQYF
TGTGCCTGGTTTAGAGCGGGAGAGGTGACAGATACGCAGTATTTT
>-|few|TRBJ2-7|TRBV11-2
CASSFRGYEQYF
TGTGCCAGCAGCTTCAGGGGATACGAGCAGTACTTC
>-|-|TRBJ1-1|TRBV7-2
CASSPIPSGIVFF
TGTGCCAGCAGCCCAATTCCCTCGGGAATAGTTTTCTTT
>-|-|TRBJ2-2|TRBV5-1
CASSLAPPENTGELFF
TGCGCCAGCAGCTTGGCCCCTCCAGAGAACACCGGGGAGCTGTTTTTT
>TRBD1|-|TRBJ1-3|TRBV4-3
CASSLETGVGNTIYF
TGCGCCAGCAGCCTAGAAACAGGGGTGGGAAACACCATATATTTT
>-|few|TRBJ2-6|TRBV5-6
CASSALPSSGANVLTF
TGTGCCAGCAGCGCCTTACCGAGCTCTGGGGCCAACGTCCTGACTTTC
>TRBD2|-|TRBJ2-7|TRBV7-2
CASSLGTSGEQYF
TGTGCCAGCAGCTTAGGTACTAGCGGGGAGCAGTACTTC
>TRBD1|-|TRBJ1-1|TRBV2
CASSRQGMGNTEAFF
TGTGCCAGCAGTCGACAGGGGATGGGGAACACTGAAGCTTTCTTT
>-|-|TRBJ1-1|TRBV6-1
CASSVTGSTEAFF
TGTGCCAGCAGCGTAACAGGGAGCACTGAAGCTTTCTTT
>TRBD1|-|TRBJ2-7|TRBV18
CASSPGQGASYEQYF
TGTGCCAGCTCACCAGGCCAGGGGGCTTCCTACGAGCAGTACTTC
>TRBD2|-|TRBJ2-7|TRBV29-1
CSVLAGGYEQYF
TGCAGCGTTCTGGCGGGAGGGTACGAGCAGTACTTC
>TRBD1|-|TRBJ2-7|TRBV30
CAWEPGQGAYEQYF
TGTGCCTGGGAACCGGGACAGGGGGCTTACGAGCAGTACTTC
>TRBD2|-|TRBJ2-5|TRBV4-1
CASSQTSGGGETQYF
TGCGCCAGCAGCCAAACTAGCGGGGGGGGAGAGACCCAGTACTTC
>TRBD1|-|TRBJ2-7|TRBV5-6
CASSTGGFSYEQYF
TGTGCCAGCAGTACAGGGGGGTTCTCCTACGAGCAGTACTTC
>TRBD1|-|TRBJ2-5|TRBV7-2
CASSATGGEETQYF
TGTGCCAGCAGCGCGACAGGGGGCGAGGAGACCCAGTACTTC
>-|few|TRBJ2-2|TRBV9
CASSVFKGDTGELFF
TGTGCCAGCAGCGTCTTCAAGGGGGACACCGGGGAGCTGTTTTTT
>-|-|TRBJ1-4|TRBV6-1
CASRGAGGKLFF
TGTGCCAGCAGAGGGGCCGGTGGAAAACTGTTTTTT
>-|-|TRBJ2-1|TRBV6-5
CASSTAGAGKNEQFF
TGTGCCAGCAGTACCGCGGGGGCAGGGAAGAATGAGCAGTTCTTC
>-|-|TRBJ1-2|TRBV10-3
CAIKRSGVYGYTF
TGTGCCATCAAACGATCGGGTGTCTATGGCTACACCTTC
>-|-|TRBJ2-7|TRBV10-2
CASSDRYEQYF
TGCGCCAGCAGTGACCGCTACGAGCAGTACTTC
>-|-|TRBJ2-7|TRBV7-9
CASSLGLRGAEQYF
TGTGCCAGCAGCTTGGGGCTAAGGGGCGCGGAGCAGTACTTC
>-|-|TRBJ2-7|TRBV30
CAWAPSAGTYEQYF
TGTGCCTGGGCCCCTTCGGCGGGTACCTACGAGCAGTACTTC
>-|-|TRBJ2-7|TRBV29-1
CSVELGAYEQYF
TGCAGCGTGGAGTTGGGAGCCTACGAGCAGTACTTC
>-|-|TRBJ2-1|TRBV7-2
CASRRLDSYNEQFF
TGTGCCAGCAGACGACTAGACTCCTACAATGAGCAGTTCTTC
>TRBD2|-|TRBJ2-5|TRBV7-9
CASSRLAGGVETQYF
TGTGCCAGCAGCCGACTAGCGGGAGGGGTAGAGACCCAGTACTTC
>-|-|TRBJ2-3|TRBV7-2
CASSLRAGESDTQYF
TGTGCCAGCAGCTTAAGGGCAGGGGAGTCAGATACGCAGTATTTT